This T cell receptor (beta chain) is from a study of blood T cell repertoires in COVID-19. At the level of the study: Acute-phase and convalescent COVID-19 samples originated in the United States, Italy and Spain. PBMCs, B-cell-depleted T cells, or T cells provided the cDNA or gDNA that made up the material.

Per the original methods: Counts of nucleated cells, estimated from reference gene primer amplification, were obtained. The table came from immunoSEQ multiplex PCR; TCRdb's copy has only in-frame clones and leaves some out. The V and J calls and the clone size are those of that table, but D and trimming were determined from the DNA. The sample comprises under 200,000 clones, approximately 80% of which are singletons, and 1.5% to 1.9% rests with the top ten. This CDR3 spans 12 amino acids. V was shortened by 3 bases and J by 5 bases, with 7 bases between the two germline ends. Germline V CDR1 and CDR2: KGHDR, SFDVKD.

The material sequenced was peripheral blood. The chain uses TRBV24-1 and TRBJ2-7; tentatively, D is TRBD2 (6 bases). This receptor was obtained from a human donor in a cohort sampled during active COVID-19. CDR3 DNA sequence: TGTGCCACCAGTGATGGGGGGAACGAGCAGTACTTC. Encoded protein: CATSDGGNEQYF.